One and the same sample provided the 23 T cell receptor beta chains below, sequenced in a study of shared clonotypes between healthy human individuals (dated by TCRdb to the early 2020s). Library generation was performed with the immunoSEQ multiplex PCR assay. Not all clones reach the TCRdb copy of this immuneACCESS table, which keeps in-frame sequences only. Checked studies attribute under half of the gap to unresolved V genes and leave the rest unexplained. This sample has fewer than 1.6 million clones in its table, and approximately 98.5% of those were observed once. Roughly 0.36% of the sample belongs to the ten largest clones. The sequencing input was naive CD4+ T cells sorted from blood. The sample's cell subset or site label is to be understood as: CD45RA+ positively selected. All receptors derive from a young man in good health.

The rearrangement joins TRBV27 to TRBJ2-1; D is perhaps TRBD1 (5 bases). Germline CDR1 and CDR2: MNHEY and SMNVEV (reference sequence). This CDR3 has 14 residues. Trimming stripped 4 bases from V and 3 bases from J, with 10 bases between. The CDR3 is CASSSGRHYNEQFF. Here the CDR3 DNA reads TGTGCCAGCAGTTCAGGGCGACACTACAATGAGCAGTTCTTC.

The chain joins TRBV28 to TRBJ2-7; TRBD1 is a possible D gene (5 bases). The ends were cut back, 2 bases at V and 3 bases at J, with 11 bases in the middle. This CDR3 is built from 14 residues. Germline V CDR1 and CDR2: MDHEN, SYDVKM. The CDR3 DNA sequence: TGTGCCAGCAGTTTAGGGCAGGGTTTCTACGAGCAGTACTTC. Its protein product is CASSLGQGFYEQYF.

The chain's CDR3 is CASSLGGRRYEQYF. DNA for the CDR3: TGCGCCAGTTCCCTAGGGGGAAGAAGGTACGAGCAGTACTTC. This rearrangement joins TRBV10-2 to TRBJ2-7, with D tentatively TRBD1 (6 bases). In germline, CDR1 is WSHSY, CDR2 SAAADI. The CDR3 is 14 amino acids. Deletions cut 9 bases from V and 4 bases from J, with 19 bases between.

In regard to this clone: The same CDR3 arises from other DNA sequences in this sample as well. The chain is built from TRBV28 and TRBJ2-1; D is unresolved. CDR1 and CDR2 from the germline V gene are MDHEN and SYDVKM. This CDR3 contains 13 residues. Trimming took 2 bases from V and 3 from J, leaving 5 bases between them. The CDR3 sequence is CASSLLVYNEQFF. The CDR3 DNA reads as TGTGCCAGCAGTTTACTAGTCTACAATGAGCAGTTCTTC.

The chain is built from TRBV6-1 and TRBJ2-7, with TRBD2 as a possible D gene (6 bases). This CDR3 comprises 13 residues. CDR1 and CDR2 (germline): MNHNS, SASEGT. The ends were cut back, 5 bases at V and 3 bases at J, with 11 bases in the middle. CDR3 DNA: TGTGCCAGCAGTACGGGACTCTACTACGAGCAGTACTTC. As protein: CASSTGLYYEQYF.

The CDR3 protein is CASSNCLLAGERCEQYF. Written as DNA, the CDR3 is TGTGCCAGCAGCAACTGTCTACTAGCGGGAGAAAGGTGCGAGCAGTACTTC. This chain links TRBV21-1 with TRBJ2-7; TRBD2, the table's D call, lacks a check against the DNA. TRBV21-1 is a listed pseudogene. CDR3 length equals 17 residues.

On this clone itself: Relative to the germline gene, one junction end is altered; a read error may explain this. The rearrangement joins TRBV2 to TRBJ1-3; unclear D gene. CDR1 and CDR2 from the germline V gene are SNHLY and FYNNEI. CDR3 length equals 13 residues. In DNA form, the CDR3 reads TGTGCCAGCAGTGAAGCGCTTTTACTGGGCCACCTATTT. Amino acid sequence: CASSEALLLGHLF.

Regarding this clone: This sample includes further DNA sequences coding for the same CDR3. The chain links TRBV18 to TRBJ2-1, with unresolved D. V lost 3 bases and J lost 0, with 6 bases in between. The CDR3 is 14 amino acids. The germline V gene encodes CDR1 KGHSH and CDR2 LQKENI. The chain's CDR3 is CASSPESSYNEQFF. The CDR3 nucleotides are TGTGCCAGCTCACCGGAGAGCTCCTACAATGAGCAGTTCTTC.

This clone was recorded only once. The genes are TRBV7-9 and TRBJ2-7; 9 bases are shared with TRBD1. From germline, CDR1 is SEHNR and CDR2 FQNEAQ (reference sequence). This CDR3 has 15 amino acids. V dropped 5 bases and J dropped 3; count of bases not matched to a gene: 8. CDR3 sequence (DNA): TGTGCCAGCAGCCTTTCCCGGACAGGGGTCTACGAGCAGTACTTC. Translating gives CASSLSRTGVYEQYF.

V is TRBV10-2 and J is TRBJ1-4; a weak D match, TRBD1 (5 bases). Trimming shortened V by 6 bases and J by 7 bases, and 15 bases separated the two germline ends. This CDR3 has 14 residues. CDR1 and CDR2 (germline): WSHSY, SAAADI. The CDR3: CASSPGTIGEKLFF. The CDR3 DNA is TGCGCCAGCAGCCCCGGGACGATCGGTGAAAAACTGTTTTTT.

This sequence joins TRBV9 and TRBJ2-5; 9 positions match TRBD1. The CDR3 has 14 amino acids. Germline CDR1 SGDLS, CDR2 YYNGEE. J was trimmed by 6 bases and V by 3 bases; bases with no gene match: 6. CDR3 nucleotides: TGTGCCAGCAGCGCCCGACAGGGGGTAAAGACCCAGTACTTC. Its translation: CASSARQGVKTQYF.

The rearrangement joins TRBV30 to TRBJ1-2, with TRBD1 identical over 7 bases. The CDR3 is made up of 12 amino acids. Germline V gene data show CDR1 as GTSNPN and CDR2 as SVGIG (reference sequence). V dropped 5 bases and J dropped 2; count of bases not matched to a gene: 2. CDR3 in DNA: TGTGCCTGGGGGGGACAGAACTATGGCTACACCTTC. Encoded protein: CAWGGQNYGYTF.

The chain recombines TRBV28 with TRBJ2-3, with 9 bases fitting TRBD2. The junction had 10 bases not matched to a gene; V was cut back by 10 bases and J by 14 bases. CDR3 length: 11 residues. Germline CDR1 and CDR2: MDHEN and SYDVKM. In DNA form, the CDR3 reads TGTGCCACCAATAGCGGGAGAATGGGGTATTTT. Its translation is CATNSGRMGYF.

The genes are TRBV7-2 and TRBJ2-7; possibly TRBD2 for D (6 bases). Germline V gene data show CDR1 as SGHTA and CDR2 as FQGNSA. This CDR3 contains 12 residues. Between the trimmed V and J ends, which lost 5 bases and 7 bases, there was a span of 12 bases. The DNA of the CDR3 is TGTGCCAGCAGCGCCAGTGGGGGGGAGCAGTACTTC. This codes for CASSASGGEQYF.

The chain employs TRBV6-5 and TRBJ2-3, with D possibly being TRBD2 (6 bases). The length of the CDR3 is 14 residues. The germline V gene encodes CDR1 MNHEY and CDR2 SVGAGI. The V and J ends lost 0 bases and 6 bases respectively, with 10 bases between them. The CDR3 protein is CASSYSRGSDTQYF. As DNA, the CDR3 is TGTGCCAGCAGTTACTCGCGGGGCTCCGATACGCAGTATTTT.

This chain links TRBV6-4 with TRBJ2-7; D is ambiguous. Germline CDR1 reads MRHNA; CDR2 reads SNTAGT. CDR3 length equals 13 residues. The V end lost 3 bases, the J end lost 8 bases, and 14 bases lay between the germline ends. CDR3 region: CASSEDGTTKQYF. The CDR3 DNA sequence: TGTGCCAGCAGTGAGGACGGTACTACGAAGCAGTACTTC.

This sequence joins TRBV2 and TRBJ2-7; perhaps TRBD1 as D (5 bases). The CDR3 covers 16 residues. Germline loops: CDR1 SNHLY, CDR2 FYNNEI. Deletions cut 3 bases from V and 2 bases from J, with 17 bases between. In DNA, the CDR3 is TGTGCCAGCAGTGACCCCCTAAGGGGCGAGACCTACGAGCAGTACTTC. This sequence encodes CASSDPLRGETYEQYF. The entire variable domain, with the rest obtained from reference TRBV2 and TRBJ2-7, is as follows: EPEVTQTPSHQVTQMGQEVILRCVPISNHLYFYWYRQILGQKVEFLVSFYNNEISEKSEIFDDQFSVERPDGSNFTLKIRSTKLEDSAMYFCASSDPLRGETYEQYFGPGTRLTVT.

The rearrangement links TRBV28 to TRBJ2-1; 16 bases are shared with TRBD2. J lost 1 base, V lost 6 bases, and 6 bases had no gene match. This CDR3 has 18 residues. Germline V lookup: CDR1 MDHEN, CDR2 SYDVKM. The CDR3 sequence is CASSPGLAGGRSYNEQFF. The CDR3 nucleotides read TGTGCCAGCAGCCCGGGACTAGCGGGAGGGCGGTCCTACAATGAGCAGTTCTTC. Filled out from reference TRBV28 and TRBJ2-1, the complete variable domain reads DVKVTQSSRYLVKRTGEKVFLECVQDMDHENMFWYRQDPGLGLRLIYFSYDVKMKEKGDIPEGYSVSREKKERFSLILESASTNQTSMYLCASSPGLAGGRSYNEQFFGPGTRLTVL.

The chain is built from TRBV2 and TRBJ2-7, with D perhaps assigned TRBD1 or TRBD2 (5 bases each). V lost 8 bases, J lost 2 bases, and 10 bases lay in between. The CDR3 is 12 amino acids. CDR1 SNHLY and CDR2 FYNNEI come from the germline V gene. In DNA, the CDR3 is TGTGCCAGCCGGGACCCAACCTACGAGCAGTACTTC. This gives the protein CASRDPTYEQYF.

The genes are TRBV18 and TRBJ2-1, with TRBD1 matching over 7 bases. The CDR3 covers 15 residues. Losses at the gene ends were 3 bases for V and 5 bases for J; bases not matched to a gene: 7. CDR1 is KGHSH and CDR2 is LQKENI in the germline V gene. The CDR3 DNA reads as TGTGCCAGCTCACCCCTAGGGGGCGCGGACAATGAGCAGTTCTTC. This codes for CASSPLGGADNEQFF.

Concerning this clone: Other DNA sequences in the sample encode the same CDR3. The chain couples TRBV7-8 to TRBJ1-1; D is perhaps TRBD1 (5 bases). There are 15 residues in the CDR3. The germline gives CDR1 SGHVS, CDR2 FQNEAQ. The germline V and J ends were trimmed by 1 base and 0 bases, with 9 bases remaining between them. The CDR3 DNA reads TGTGCCAGCAGCTTAGTAGCAGGGCTGAACACTGAAGCTTTCTTT. Residues: CASSLVAGLNTEAFF.

The V and J genes are TRBV5-1 and TRBJ2-1; D uncertain. Germline V CDR1 and CDR2: SGHRS, YFSETQ. V dropped 0 bases and J dropped 2 bases, with 9 bases sitting between them. CDR3 size: 15 residues. The CDR3 protein is CASSLAHPTYNEQFF. The CDR3 region has the DNA TGCGCCAGCAGCTTGGCTCACCCGACCTACAATGAGCAGTTCTTC.

In nucleotides, the CDR3 is TGCGCCAGCAGCCAGGGACAGGGGGTTCACGAGCAGTACTTC. Protein: CASSQGQGVHEQYF. The chain combines TRBV10-2 with TRBJ2-7; TRBD1 matches 11 bases. The CDR3 sequence is 14 residues long. J gave up 5 bases and V 6 bases, and 6 bases lay outside the gene matches. Germline V gene sequence: CDR1 WSHSY, CDR2 SAAADI.